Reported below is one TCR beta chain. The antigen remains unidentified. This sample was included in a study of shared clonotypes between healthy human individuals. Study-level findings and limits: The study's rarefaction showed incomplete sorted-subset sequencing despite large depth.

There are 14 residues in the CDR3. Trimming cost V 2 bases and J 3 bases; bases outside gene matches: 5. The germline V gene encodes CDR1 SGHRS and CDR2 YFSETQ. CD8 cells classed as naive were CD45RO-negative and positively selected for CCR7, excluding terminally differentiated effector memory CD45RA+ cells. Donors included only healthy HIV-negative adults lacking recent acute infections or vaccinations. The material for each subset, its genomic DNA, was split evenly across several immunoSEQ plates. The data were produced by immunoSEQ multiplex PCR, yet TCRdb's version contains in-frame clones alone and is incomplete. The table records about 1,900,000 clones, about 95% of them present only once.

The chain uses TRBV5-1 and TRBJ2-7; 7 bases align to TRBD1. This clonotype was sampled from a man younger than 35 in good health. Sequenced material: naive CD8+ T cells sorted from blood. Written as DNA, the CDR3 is TGCGCCAGCAGCTTCGGACAGGACAACTACGAGCAGTACTTC. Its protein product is CASSFGQDNYEQYF.